Listed below are T cell receptor beta chains from one sample, sequenced in a study of a mutant IDH1 vaccine in newly diagnosed glioma. Assay: immunoSEQ multiplex PCR; the TCRdb copy retains only in-frame clones and omits some. The sample holds around 88,000 clones; over 75% are singletons and the top ten take around 7%. Here the sequenced sample was PBMCs, taken from a glioma patient treated with radiotherapy, temozolomide or both. The receptors were gathered from a man aged 40-50 years with glioma. The CDR3 runs from the conserved cysteine through the conserved F or W. A D gene is named only where the DNA matches it firmly. Clone size is given for some rows only: seen once, a few or many times, or a class if the clone is expanded.

V gene	clone size	D gene	J gene	CDR3 protein	CDR3 DNA
TRBV4-2	once	NA	TRBJ2-3	CASSVAGGSTDTQYF	TGTGCCAGCAGCGTCGCTGGCGGCAGCACAGATACGCAGTATTTT
TRBV28	few	TRBD1	TRBJ2-1	CASVSPRDSPQFF	TGTGCCAGTGTATCCCCCAGGGACAGCCCGCAGTTCTTC
TRBV6-1	NA	NA	TRBJ2-7	CASSALATSYEQYF	TGTGCCAGCAGTGCCTTAGCCACCTCCTACGAGCAGTACTTC
TRBV4-2	NA	NA	TRBJ2-7	CASSQDLVPGARDF	TGTGCCAGCAGCCAAGATCTAGTGCCAGGGGCGCGAGACTTC
TRBV9	NA	TRBD2	TRBJ2-2	CASSVGLAGADGELFF	TGTGCCAGCAGCGTAGGACTAGCGGGAGCCGACGGGGAGCTGTTTTTT
TRBV28	NA	TRBD1	TRBJ2-3	CASSGRDRDTDTQYF	TGTGCCAGCAGTGGCCGGGACAGGGACACAGATACGCAGTATTTT
TRBV7-9	once	TRBD1	TRBJ2-7	CASSSQGASNYEQYF	TGTGCCAGCAGCTCCCAGGGGGCCTCCAACTACGAGCAGTACTTC
TRBV5-4	NA	TRBD2	TRBJ2-1	CASSPAGLVGNEQFF	TGTGCCAGCAGCCCTGCCGGACTAGTGGGGAATGAGCAGTTCTTC
TRBV19	NA	NA	TRBJ1-6	CASSIARGWNSPLHF	TGTGCCAGTAGTATAGCGAGGGGTTGGAATTCACCCCTCCACTTT
TRBV9	once	TRBD2	TRBJ2-1	CASSVDGRALNEQFF	TGTGCCAGCAGCGTAGACGGGAGGGCACTCAATGAGCAGTTCTTC
TRBV5-4	NA	TRBD2	TRBJ2-7	CASSRLQGGVYEQYF	TGTGCCAGCAGCCGTCTCCAGGGAGGGGTTTACGAGCAGTACTTC
TRBV6-6	NA	TRBD1	TRBJ1-2	CASSYSGTGHGVGYTF	TGTGCCAGCAGTTACTCAGGGACAGGCCACGGAGTTGGCTACACCTTC
TRBV5-5	NA	TRBD2	TRBJ2-3	CASSLRGAGLAASGTDTQYF	TGTGCCAGCAGCTTGAGAGGTGCGGGACTAGCAGCTTCGGGCACAGATACGCAGTATTTT
TRBV20-1	NA	NA	TRBJ2-5	CSARVDPKQYF	TGCAGTGCTAGAGTGGACCCAAAACAGTACTTC
TRBV19	NA	NA	TRBJ1-2	CASSIGGAQDLYGYTF	TGTGCCAGTAGTATAGGGGGGGCCCAGGATCTCTATGGCTACACCTTC
TRBV29-1	NA	TRBD2	TRBJ2-7	CSVGPSGNREQYF	TGCAGCGTTGGGCCTAGCGGGAACAGAGAGCAGTACTTC
TRBV28	NA	NA	TRBJ1-4	CASSHRGGLNEKLFF	TGTGCCAGCAGCCACCGTGGGGGGCTTAATGAAAAACTGTTTTTT
TRBV30	NA	NA	TRBJ1-2	CAWSRGSSGDGYTF	TGTGCCTGGAGTAGGGGCTCCAGTGGAGATGGCTACACCTTC
TRBV28	NA	NA	TRBJ1-5	CASRDGGGNQPQHF	TGTGCCAGCAGAGACGGAGGGGGGAATCAGCCCCAGCATTTT
TRBV11-2	NA	TRBD2	TRBJ2-5	CASSSGLAGARETQYF	TGTGCCAGCAGCTCTGGACTAGCGGGGGCCCGGGAGACCCAGTACTTC
TRBV28	NA	NA	TRBJ2-5	CASTGGQTQYF	TGTGCCAGCACCGGTGGCCAGACCCAGTACTTC
TRBV19	NA	NA	TRBJ1-6	CASSIIQASSYNSPLHF	TGTGCCAGTAGTATTATCCAGGCGAGCTCCTATAATTCACCCCTCCACTTT
TRBV5-1	NA	TRBD2	TRBJ2-3	CASSPRTSGGRDTQYF	TGCGCCAGCAGCCCTCGGACTAGCGGGGGGAGAGATACGCAGTATTTT
TRBV6-1	few	NA	TRBJ1-1	CASRRVLGTEAFF	TGTGCCAGCAGGAGGGTGCTGGGCACTGAAGCTTTCTTT
TRBV28	NA	TRBD1	TRBJ1-4	CASRTGTGYEKLFF	TGTGCCAGCAGAACTGGGACAGGGTATGAAAAACTGTTTTTT
TRBV2	NA	TRBD1	TRBJ2-2	CASSGLSGTVVFGELFF	TGTGCCAGCAGTGGACTCTCCGGGACAGTAGTTTTCGGGGAGCTGTTTTTT
TRBV2	NA	NA	TRBJ2-1	CASSQSEGEQFF	TGTGCCAGCAGCCAGAGCGAGGGTGAGCAGTTCTTC
TRBV7-2	once	TRBD2	TRBJ2-7	CASSPRTSGGGQYF	TGTGCCAGCAGCCCCCGGACTAGCGGGGGGGGGCAGTACTTC
TRBV30	NA	NA	TRBJ2-7	CAWSPQSFTYEQYF	TGTGCCTGGAGTCCACAATCGTTTACTTACGAGCAGTACTTC
TRBV7-8	NA	NA	TRBJ1-1	CASITTGQAFF	TGTGCCAGCATCACCACTGGACAAGCTTTCTTT
TRBV10-3	once	TRBD1	TRBJ1-2	CAISEGDRAAPGYTF	TGTGCCATCAGTGAAGGGGACAGGGCGGCCCCTGGCTACACCTTC
TRBV20-1	NA	NA	TRBJ2-5	CSAVGLETQYF	TGCAGTGCTGTGGGGTTAGAGACCCAGTACTTC
TRBV19	NA	NA	TRBJ1-2	CASTPGRAYGYTF	TGTGCCAGTACCCCAGGCAGGGCTTATGGCTACACCTTC
TRBV6-6	NA	TRBD1	TRBJ2-7	CASTPGQPLLKQYF	TGTGCCAGCACTCCGGGACAGCCCCTGTTGAAGCAGTACTTC
TRBV12-5	NA	NA	TRBJ1-1	CASGLNTEAFF	TGTGCTAGTGGTTTGAACACTGAAGCTTTCTTT
TRBV18	NA	NA	TRBJ2-7	CASSPGADYEQYF	TGTGCCAGCTCACCAGGGGCGGACTACGAGCAGTACTTC
TRBV5-8	NA	NA	TRBJ2-5	CASSTVGTQYF	TGTGCCAGCAGCACGGTGGGGACCCAGTACTTC
TRBV6-5	NA	TRBD2	TRBJ2-7	CASSPTSGSYEQYF	TGTGCCAGCAGCCCGACTAGCGGGTCCTACGAGCAGTACTTC
TRBV6-5	NA	TRBD1	TRBJ2-7	CASSYSGTGSGEQYF	TGTGCCAGCAGTTACTCGGGGACAGGGTCGGGCGAGCAGTACTTC
TRBV5-1	NA	NA	TRBJ2-7	CASSLEQGYEQYF	TGCGCCAGCAGCTTGGAACAGGGATACGAGCAGTACTTC
TRBV29-1	NA	NA	TRBJ2-1	CSVALLYNEQFF	TGCAGCGTTGCACTTCTATACAATGAGCAGTTCTTC
TRBV7-3	NA	NA	TRBJ1-6	CASSLEQLGSPLHF	TGTGCCAGCAGCTTGGAACAGTTAGGTTCACCCCTCCACTTT
TRBV5-1	few	NA	TRBJ2-1	CASSPTVGSSEQFF	TGCGCCAGCAGCCCTACGGTCGGGAGTTCTGAGCAGTTCTTC
TRBV4-2	NA	NA	TRBJ2-7	CASSQDQGGGATHSYEQYF	TGTGCCAGCAGCCAAGATCAGGGGGGTGGTGCGACCCACTCCTACGAGCAGTACTTC
TRBV6-1	NA	NA	TRBJ2-3	CASSEAPDTQYF	TGTGCCAGCAGTGAAGCCCCAGATACGCAGTATTTT